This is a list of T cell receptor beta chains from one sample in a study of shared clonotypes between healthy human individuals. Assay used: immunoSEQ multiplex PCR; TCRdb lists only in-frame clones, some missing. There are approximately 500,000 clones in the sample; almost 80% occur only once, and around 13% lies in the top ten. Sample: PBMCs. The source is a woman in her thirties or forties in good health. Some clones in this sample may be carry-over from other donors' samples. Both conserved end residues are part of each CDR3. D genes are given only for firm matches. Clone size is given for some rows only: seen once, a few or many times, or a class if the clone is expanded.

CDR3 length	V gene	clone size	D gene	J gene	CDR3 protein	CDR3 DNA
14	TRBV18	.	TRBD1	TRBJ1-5	CASSPRTGLQPQHF	TGTGCCAGCTCACCACGGACAGGTTTGCAGCCCCAGCATTTT
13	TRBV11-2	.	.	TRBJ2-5	CASSFGARETQYF	TGTGCCAGCAGCTTTGGGGCGCGGGAGACCCAGTACTTC
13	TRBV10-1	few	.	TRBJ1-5	CASSDRRNQPQHF	TGCGCCAGCAGTGATCGGCGGAATCAGCCCCAGCATTTT
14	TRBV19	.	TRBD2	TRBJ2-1	CASSIDSRLAGVLF	TGTGCCAGTAGTATAGATAGCCGCCTAGCGGGAGTCCTCTTC
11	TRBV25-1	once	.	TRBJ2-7	CASSARYEQYF	TGTGCCAGCAGTGCGCGCTACGAGCAGTACTTC
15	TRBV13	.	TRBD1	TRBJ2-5	CASSSRDRGGETQYF	TGTGCCAGCAGCTCCCGGGACAGGGGGGGAGAGACCCAGTACTTC
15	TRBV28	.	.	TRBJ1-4	CASSSGQGSPEKLFF	TGTGCCAGCAGTTCGGGACAAGGGAGTCCCGAAAAACTGTTTTTT
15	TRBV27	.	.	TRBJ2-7	CASSLHRGALYEQYF	TGTGCCAGCAGTTTACATCGGGGGGCTCTCTACGAGCAGTACTTC
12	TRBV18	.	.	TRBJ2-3	CASSPKPPNQYF	TGTGCCAGCTCACCAAAGCCTCCCAATCAGTATTTT
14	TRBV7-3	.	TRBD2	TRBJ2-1	CASSSERAGTSLFF	TGTGCCAGCAGCTCGGAGCGGGCCGGGACTAGTCTGTTCTTC
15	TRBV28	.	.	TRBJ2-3	CASNTLGRVPDTQYF	TGTGCCAGCAACACACTCGGTCGGGTCCCAGATACGCAGTATTTT
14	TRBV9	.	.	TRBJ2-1	CASSVDLLYNEQFF	TGTGCCAGCAGCGTAGATCTCCTTTACAATGAGCAGTTCTTC
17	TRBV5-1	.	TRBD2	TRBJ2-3	CASSRRTSGRITDTQYF	TGCGCCAGCAGCCGGAGGACTAGCGGGAGGATCACAGATACGCAGTATTTT
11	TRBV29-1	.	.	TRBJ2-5	CSVDLYSRSYF	TGCAGCGTTGATCTCTACAGTCGGTCGTACTTC
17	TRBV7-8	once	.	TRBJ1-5	CASSLARGGGANQPQHF	TGTGCCAGCAGCTTAGCACGGGGGGGTGGAGCCAATCAGCCCCAGCATTTT
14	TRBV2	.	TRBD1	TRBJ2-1	CASRGDRVGNEQFF	TGTGCCAGCAGGGGGGACAGAGTAGGGAATGAGCAGTTCTTC
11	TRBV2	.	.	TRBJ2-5	CASTREETQYF	TGTGCCAGCACCCGCGAAGAGACCCAGTACTTC
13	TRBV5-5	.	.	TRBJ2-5	CASSLGGQETQYF	TGTGCCAGCAGCTTGGGCGGACAAGAGACCCAGTACTTC
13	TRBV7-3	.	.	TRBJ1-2	CASSFDNSNGYTF	TGTGCCAGCAGCTTCGACAATTCGAATGGCTACACCTTC
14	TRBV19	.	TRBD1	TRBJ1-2	CASSNPGQAWGYTF	TGTGCCAGTAGTAACCCGGGACAGGCCTGGGGCTACACCTTC
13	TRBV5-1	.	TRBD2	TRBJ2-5	CAASGSPGETQYF	TGCGCGGCAAGCGGGAGTCCAGGGGAGACCCAGTACTTC
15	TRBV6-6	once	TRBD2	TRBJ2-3	CASKIAGGPADTQYF	TGTGCCAGCAAAATAGCGGGAGGGCCTGCAGATACGCAGTATTTT
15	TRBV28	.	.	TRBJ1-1	CASSLGGGTNTEAFF	TGTGCCAGCAGTTTAGGGGGAGGTACGAACACTGAAGCTTTCTTT
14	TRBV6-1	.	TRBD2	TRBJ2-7	CASSEISGSHEQYF	TGTGCCAGCAGTGAAATTAGCGGGAGCCACGAGCAGTACTTC
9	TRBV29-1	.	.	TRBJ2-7	CKGPYEQYF	TGCAAGGGGCCATACGAGCAGTACTTC
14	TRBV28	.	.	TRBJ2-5	CASRAGSNGETQYF	TGTGCCAGCAGGGCTGGTTCGAATGGGGAGACCCAGTACTTC
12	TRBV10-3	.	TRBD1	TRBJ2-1	CAISGQGNEQFF	TGTGCCATCAGTGGACAGGGAAATGAGCAGTTCTTC
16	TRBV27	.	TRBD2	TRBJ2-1	CASSGLVGEGRYNPFF	TGTGCCAGCAGTGGACTAGTCGGGGAGGGCCGGTATAATCCGTTCTTC
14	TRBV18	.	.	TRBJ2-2	CASSPGRFNGELFF	TGTGCCAGCTCACCGGGACGGTTTAACGGGGAGCTGTTTTTT
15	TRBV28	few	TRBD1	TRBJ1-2	CASSPQGQGTYGYTF	TGTGCCAGCAGTCCCCAAGGACAGGGGACCTATGGCTACACCTTC
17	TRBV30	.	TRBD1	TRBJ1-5	CAWSVDRAHSLDQPQHF	TGTGCCTGGAGTGTGGACAGGGCGCACTCGTTGGATCAGCCCCAGCATTTT
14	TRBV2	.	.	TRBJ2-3	CASSPLGSTDTQYF	TGTGCCAGCAGCCCCCTGGGGAGCACAGATACGCAGTATTTT
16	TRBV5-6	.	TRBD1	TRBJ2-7	CASSPPDGTGFYEQYF	TGTGCCAGCAGCCCCCCGGACGGGACAGGGTTCTACGAGCAGTACTTC
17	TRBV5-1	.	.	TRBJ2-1	CASSSTTGQPINNEQFF	TGCGCCAGCAGCTCTACGACAGGCCAACCGATTAACAATGAGCAGTTCTTC
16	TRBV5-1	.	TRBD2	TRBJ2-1	CASSYRTSGYHNEQFF	TGCGCCAGCAGCTATCGGACTAGCGGGTACCACAATGAGCAGTTCTTC
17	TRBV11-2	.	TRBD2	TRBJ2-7	CASSPNALAGITYEQYF	TGTGCCAGCAGCCCCAACGCCCTAGCGGGCATAACCTACGAGCAGTACTTC
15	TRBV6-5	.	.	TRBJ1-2	CASSYSAGRGYGYTF	TGTGCCAGCAGTTACTCGGCAGGGCGCGGCTATGGCTACACCTTC
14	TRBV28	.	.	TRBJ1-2	CASSSPGGAKGYTF	TGTGCCAGCAGTTCGCCTGGGGGGGCTAAAGGCTACACCTTC
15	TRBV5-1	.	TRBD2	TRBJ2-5	CASSSGLAGQETQYF	TGCGCCAGCAGCTCGGGACTAGCGGGGCAAGAGACCCAGTACTTC
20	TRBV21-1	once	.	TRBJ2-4	CASSKGLGTSPPGPKNIQYF	TGTGCCAGCAGCAAGGGGCTAGGGACTTCCCCGCCGGGTCCAAAAAACATTCAGTACTTC
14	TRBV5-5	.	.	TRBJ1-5	CASSLWGGNQPQHF	TGTGCCAGCAGCTTGTGGGGGGGCAATCAGCCCCAGCATTTT
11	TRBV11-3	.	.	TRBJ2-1	CASSLEDEQFF	TGTGCCAGCAGCCTCGAGGATGAGCAGTTCTTC
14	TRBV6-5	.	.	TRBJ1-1	CASSYVTLSTEAFF	TGTGCCAGCAGTTATGTGACTTTAAGCACTGAAGCTTTCTTT
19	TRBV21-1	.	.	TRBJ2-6	CASSVLGTGQGSGANVLTF	TGTGCCAGCAGTGTTTTAGGGACAGGCCAAGGATCTGGGGCCAACGTCCTGACTTTC
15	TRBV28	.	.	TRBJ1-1	CASSILQELNTEAFF	TGTGCCAGCAGTATACTACAGGAGCTGAACACTGAAGCTTTCTTT
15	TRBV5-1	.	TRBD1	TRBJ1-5	CASSLEGAAGQPQHF	TGCGCCAGCAGCTTGGAGGGGGCTGCTGGTCAGCCCCAGCATTTT
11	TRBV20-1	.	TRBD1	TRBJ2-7	CSARDRDKQYF	TGCAGTGCCAGGGACAGGGATAAGCAGTACTTC
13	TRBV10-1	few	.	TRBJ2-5	CASSESGIETQYF	TGCGCCAGCAGTGAGTCAGGAATAGAGACCCAGTACTTC
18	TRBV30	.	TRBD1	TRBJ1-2	CAWSRAPTGTGGAGGYTF	TGTGCCTGGAGTAGAGCCCCGACCGGGACAGGGGGCGCGGGAGGCTACACCTTC
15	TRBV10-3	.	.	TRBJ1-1	CAIKVRGTPNTEAFF	TGTGCCATCAAGGTGAGGGGCACCCCTAACACTGAAGCTTTCTTT
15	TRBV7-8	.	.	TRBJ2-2	CASSLLDAASGELFF	TGTGCCAGCAGCTTACTGGACGCGGCCAGCGGGGAGCTGTTTTTT
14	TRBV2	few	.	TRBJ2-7	CASSEAGYSYEQYF	TGTGCCAGCAGTGAGGCAGGTTATTCCTACGAGCAGTACTTC